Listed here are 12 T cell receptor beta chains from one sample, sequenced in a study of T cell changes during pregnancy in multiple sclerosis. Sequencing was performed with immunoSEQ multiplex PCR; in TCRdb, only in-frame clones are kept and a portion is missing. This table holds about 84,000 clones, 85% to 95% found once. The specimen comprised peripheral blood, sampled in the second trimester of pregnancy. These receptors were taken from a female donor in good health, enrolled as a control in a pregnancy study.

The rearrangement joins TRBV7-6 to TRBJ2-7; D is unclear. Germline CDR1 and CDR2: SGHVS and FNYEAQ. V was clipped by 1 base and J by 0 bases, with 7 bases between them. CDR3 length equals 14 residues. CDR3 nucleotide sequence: TGTGCCAGCAGCTTAGTTGGCAGCTCCTACGAGCAGTACTTC. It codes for CASSLVGSSYEQYF.

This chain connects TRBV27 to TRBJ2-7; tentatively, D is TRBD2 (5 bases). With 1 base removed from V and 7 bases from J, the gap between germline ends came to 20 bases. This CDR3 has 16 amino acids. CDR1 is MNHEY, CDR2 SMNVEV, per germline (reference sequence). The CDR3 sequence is CASSLYESGKPGEQYF. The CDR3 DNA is TGTGCCAGCAGTTTATACGAGAGCGGCAAACCGGGGGAGCAGTACTTC.

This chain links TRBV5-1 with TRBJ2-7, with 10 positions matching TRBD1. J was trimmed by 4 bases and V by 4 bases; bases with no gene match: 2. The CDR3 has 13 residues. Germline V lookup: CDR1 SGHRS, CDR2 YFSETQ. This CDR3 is CASSMGQGYEQYF. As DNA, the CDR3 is TGCGCCAGCAGCATGGGACAGGGGTACGAGCAGTACTTC.

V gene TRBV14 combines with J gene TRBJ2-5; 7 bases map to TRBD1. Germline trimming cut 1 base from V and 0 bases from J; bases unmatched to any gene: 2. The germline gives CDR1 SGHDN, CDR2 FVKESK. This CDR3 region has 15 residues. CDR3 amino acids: CASSQGRGNQETQYF. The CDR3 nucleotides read TGTGCCAGCAGCCAAGGCAGGGGGAACCAAGAGACCCAGTACTTC.

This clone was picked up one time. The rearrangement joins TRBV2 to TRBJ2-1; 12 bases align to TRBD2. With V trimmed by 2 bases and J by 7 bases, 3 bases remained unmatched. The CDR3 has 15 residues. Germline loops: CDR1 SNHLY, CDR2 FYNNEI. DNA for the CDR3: TGTGCCAGCAGTGAACTAGCGGGAGGGCTAAATGAGCAGTTCTTC. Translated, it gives CASSELAGGLNEQFF.

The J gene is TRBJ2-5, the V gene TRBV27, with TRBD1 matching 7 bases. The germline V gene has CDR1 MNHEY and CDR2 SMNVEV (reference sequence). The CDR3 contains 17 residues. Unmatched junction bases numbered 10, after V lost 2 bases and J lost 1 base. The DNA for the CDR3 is TGTGCCAGCAGTTTAGGACAATTTGGGACAGCCCAAGAGACCCAGTACTTC. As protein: CASSLGQFGTAQETQYF.

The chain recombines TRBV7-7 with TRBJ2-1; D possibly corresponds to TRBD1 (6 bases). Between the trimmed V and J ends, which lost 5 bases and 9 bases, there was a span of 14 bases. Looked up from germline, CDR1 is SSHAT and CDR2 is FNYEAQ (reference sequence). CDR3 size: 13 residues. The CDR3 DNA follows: TGTGCCAGCAGCCAGGGAACAGGGAGTGAGCAGTTCTTC. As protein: CASSQGTGSEQFF.

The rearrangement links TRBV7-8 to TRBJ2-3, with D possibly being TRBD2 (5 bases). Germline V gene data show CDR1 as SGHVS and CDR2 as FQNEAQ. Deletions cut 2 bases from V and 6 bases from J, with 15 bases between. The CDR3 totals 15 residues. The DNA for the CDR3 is TGTGCCAGCAGCTTATCGGACTGGGAGAGGGATACGCAGTATTTT. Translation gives CASSLSDWERDTQYF. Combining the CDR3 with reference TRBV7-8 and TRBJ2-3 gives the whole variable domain GAGVSQSPRYKVAKRGQDVALRCDPISGHVSLFWYQQALGQGPEFLTYFQNEAQLDKSGLPSDRFFAERPEGSVSTLKIQRTQQEDSAVYLCASSLSDWERDTQYFGPGTRLTVL.

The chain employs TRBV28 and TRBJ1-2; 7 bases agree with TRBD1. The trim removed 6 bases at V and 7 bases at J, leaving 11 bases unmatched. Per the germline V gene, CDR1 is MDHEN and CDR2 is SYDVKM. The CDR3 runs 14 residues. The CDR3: CASSPRQGGLGYTF. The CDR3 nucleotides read TGTGCCAGCAGCCCACGACAGGGAGGTCTTGGCTACACCTTC.

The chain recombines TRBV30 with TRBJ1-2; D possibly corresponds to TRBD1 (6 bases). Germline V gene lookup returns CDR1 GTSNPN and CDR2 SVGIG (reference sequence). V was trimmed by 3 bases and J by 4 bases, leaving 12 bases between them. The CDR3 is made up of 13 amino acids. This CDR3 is CAWSKDRVYGYTF. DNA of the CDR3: TGTGCCTGGAGCAAGGACAGAGTCTATGGCTACACCTTC. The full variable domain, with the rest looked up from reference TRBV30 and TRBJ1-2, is SQTIHQWPATLVQPVGSPLSLECTVEGTSNPNLYWYRQAAGRGLQLLFYSVGIGQISSEVPQNLSASRPQDRQFILSSKKLLLSDSGFYLCAWSKDRVYGYTFGSGTRLTVV.

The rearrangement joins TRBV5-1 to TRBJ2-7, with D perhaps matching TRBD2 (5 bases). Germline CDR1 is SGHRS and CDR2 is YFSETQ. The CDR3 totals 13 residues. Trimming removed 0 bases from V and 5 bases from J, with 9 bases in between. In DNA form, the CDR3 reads TGCGCCAGCAGCTTGGTCCCCGGGAACGAGCAGTACTTC. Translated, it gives CASSLVPGNEQYF.

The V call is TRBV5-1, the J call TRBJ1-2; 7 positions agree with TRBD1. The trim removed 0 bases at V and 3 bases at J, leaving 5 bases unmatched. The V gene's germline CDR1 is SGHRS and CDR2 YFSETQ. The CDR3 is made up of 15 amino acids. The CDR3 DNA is TGCGCCAGCAGCTTGGTTGAGGGGGCGGACTATGGCTACACCTTC. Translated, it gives CASSLVEGADYGYTF.